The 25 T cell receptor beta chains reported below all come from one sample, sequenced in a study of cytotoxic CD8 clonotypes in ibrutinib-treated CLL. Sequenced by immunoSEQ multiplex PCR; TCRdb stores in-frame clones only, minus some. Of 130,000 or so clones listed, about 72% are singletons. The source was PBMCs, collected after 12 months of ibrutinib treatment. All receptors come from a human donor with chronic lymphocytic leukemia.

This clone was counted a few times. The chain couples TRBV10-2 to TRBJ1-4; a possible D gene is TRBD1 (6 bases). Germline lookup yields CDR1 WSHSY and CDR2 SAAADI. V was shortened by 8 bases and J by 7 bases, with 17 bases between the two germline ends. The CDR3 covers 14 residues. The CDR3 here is CASAVDEGVEKLFF. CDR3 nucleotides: TGCGCCAGCGCAGTCGACGAGGGGGTTGAAAAACTGTTTTTT.

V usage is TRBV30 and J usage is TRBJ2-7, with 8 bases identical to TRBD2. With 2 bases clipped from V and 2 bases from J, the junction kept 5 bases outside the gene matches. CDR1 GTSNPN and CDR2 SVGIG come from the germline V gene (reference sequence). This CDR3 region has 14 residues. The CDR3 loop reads CAWSILGRAYEQYF. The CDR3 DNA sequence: TGTGCCTGGAGTATCCTCGGGAGGGCCTACGAGCAGTACTTC.

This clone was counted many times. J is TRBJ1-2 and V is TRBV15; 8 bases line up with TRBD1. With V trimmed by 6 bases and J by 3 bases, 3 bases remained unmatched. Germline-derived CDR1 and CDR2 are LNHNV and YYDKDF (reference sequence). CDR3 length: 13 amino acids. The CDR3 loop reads CATRQGADYGYTF. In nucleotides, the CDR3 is TGTGCCACCAGGCAGGGGGCCGACTATGGCTACACCTTC.

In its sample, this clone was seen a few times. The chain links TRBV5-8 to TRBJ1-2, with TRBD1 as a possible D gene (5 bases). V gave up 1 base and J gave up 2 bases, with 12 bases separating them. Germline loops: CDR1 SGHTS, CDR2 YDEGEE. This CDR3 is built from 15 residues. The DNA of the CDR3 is TGTGCCAGCAGCTTGCAGGGAATTGGGAACTATGGCTACACCTTC. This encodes CASSLQGIGNYGYTF.

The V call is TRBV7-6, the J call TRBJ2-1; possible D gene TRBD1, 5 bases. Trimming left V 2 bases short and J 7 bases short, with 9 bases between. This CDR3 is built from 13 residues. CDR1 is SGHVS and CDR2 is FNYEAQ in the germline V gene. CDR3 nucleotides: TGTGCCAGCAGCTTACTGGGGCAAAATGAGCAGTTCTTC. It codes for CASSLLGQNEQFF.

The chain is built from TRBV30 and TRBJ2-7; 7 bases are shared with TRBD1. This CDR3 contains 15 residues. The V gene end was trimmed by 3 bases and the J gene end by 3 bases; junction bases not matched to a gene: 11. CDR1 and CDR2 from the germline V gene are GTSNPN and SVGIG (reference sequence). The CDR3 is CAWRRVRDRDYEQYF. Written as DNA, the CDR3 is TGTGCCTGGAGGAGGGTCAGAGACAGGGACTACGAGCAGTACTTC.

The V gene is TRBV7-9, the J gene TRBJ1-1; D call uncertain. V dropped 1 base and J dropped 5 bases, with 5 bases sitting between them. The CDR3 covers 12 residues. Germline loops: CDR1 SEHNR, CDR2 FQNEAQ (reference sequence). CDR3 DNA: TGTGCCAGCAGCTTAGGAAGGACTGAAGCTTTCTTT. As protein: CASSLGRTEAFF.

This CDR3 is CASSLVGQWTEAFF. CDR3 in DNA: TGTGCCAGCAGCTTAGTAGGACAATGGACTGAAGCTTTCTTT. V and J are TRBV11-2 and TRBJ1-1; tentatively, D is TRBD1 (5 bases). Trimming shortened V by 1 base and J by 5 bases, and 11 bases separated the two germline ends. The germline V gene has CDR1 SGHAT and CDR2 FQNNGV. The CDR3 spans 14 residues.

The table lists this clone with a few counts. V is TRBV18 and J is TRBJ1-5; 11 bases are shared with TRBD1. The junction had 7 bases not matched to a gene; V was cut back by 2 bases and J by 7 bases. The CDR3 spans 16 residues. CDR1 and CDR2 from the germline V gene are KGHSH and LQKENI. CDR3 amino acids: CASSPSSGQGGQPQHF. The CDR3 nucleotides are TGTGCCAGCTCACCATCGTCGGGACAGGGGGGCCAGCCCCAGCATTTT.

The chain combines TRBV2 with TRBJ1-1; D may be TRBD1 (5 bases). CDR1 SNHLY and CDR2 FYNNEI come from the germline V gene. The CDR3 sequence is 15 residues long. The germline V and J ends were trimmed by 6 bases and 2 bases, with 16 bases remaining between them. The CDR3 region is CASRGVVSANTEAFF. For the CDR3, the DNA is TGTGCCAGCAGGGGGGTTGTTTCGGCAAACACTGAAGCTTTCTTT.

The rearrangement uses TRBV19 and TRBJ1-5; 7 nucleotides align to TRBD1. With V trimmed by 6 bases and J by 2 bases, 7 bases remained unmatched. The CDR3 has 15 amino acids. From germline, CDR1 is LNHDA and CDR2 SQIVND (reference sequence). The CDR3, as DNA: TGTGCCAGTAGGGCGACAGGGTCGGGCAATCAGCCCCAGCATTTT. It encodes CASRATGSGNQPQHF.

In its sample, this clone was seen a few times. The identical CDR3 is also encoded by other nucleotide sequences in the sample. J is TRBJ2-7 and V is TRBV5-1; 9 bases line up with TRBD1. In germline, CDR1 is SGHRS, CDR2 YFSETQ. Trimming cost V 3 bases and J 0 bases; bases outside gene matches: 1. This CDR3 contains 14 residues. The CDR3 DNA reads TGCGCCAGCAGCTCGGGACAGGGCTCCTACGAGCAGTACTTC. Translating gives CASSSGQGSYEQYF.

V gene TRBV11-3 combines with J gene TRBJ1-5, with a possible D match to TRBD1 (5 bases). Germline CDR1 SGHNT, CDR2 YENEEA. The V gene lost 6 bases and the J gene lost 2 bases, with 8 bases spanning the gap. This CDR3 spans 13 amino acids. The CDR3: CASSEGGNQPQHF. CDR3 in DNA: TGTGCCAGCAGTGAAGGGGGCAATCAGCCCCAGCATTTT. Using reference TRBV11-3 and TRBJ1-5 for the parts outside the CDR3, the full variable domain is EAGVVQSPRYKIIEKKQPVAFWCNPISGHNTLYWYLQNLGQGPELLIRYENEEAVDDSQLPKDRFSAERLKGVDSTLKIQPAELGDSAVYLCASSEGGNQPQHFGDGTRLSIL.

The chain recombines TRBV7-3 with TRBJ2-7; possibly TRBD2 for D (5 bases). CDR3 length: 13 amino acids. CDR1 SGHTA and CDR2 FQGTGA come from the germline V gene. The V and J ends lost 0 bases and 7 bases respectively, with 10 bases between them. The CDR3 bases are TGTGCCAGCAGCTTAACAGGGAGACAAGAGCAGTACTTC. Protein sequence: CASSLTGRQEQYF. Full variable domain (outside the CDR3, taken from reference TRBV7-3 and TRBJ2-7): GAGVSQTPSNKVTEKGKYVELRCDPISGHTALYWYRQSLGQGPEFLIYFQGTGAADDSGLPNDRFFAVRPEGSVSTLKIQRTERGDSAVYLCASSLTGRQEQYFGPGTRLTVT.

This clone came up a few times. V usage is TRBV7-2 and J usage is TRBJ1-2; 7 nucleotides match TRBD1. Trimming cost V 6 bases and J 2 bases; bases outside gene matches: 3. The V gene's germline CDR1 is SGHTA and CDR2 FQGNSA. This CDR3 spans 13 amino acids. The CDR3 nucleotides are TGTGCCAGCAGGCCAGGGGGGAACTATGGCTACACCTTC. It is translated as CASRPGGNYGYTF.

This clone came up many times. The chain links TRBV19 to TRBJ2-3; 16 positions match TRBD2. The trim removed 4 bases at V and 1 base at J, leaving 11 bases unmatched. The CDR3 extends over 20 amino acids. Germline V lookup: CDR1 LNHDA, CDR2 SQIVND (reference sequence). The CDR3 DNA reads TGTGCCAGTAGTACCGGGACTAGCGGGAGGGCCCGAGTTGGCACAGATACGCAGTATTTT. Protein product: CASSTGTSGRARVGTDTQYF.

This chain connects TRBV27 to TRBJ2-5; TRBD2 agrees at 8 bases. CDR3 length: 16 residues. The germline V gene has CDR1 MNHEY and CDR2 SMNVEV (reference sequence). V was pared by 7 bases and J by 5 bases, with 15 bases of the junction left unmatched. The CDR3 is CASTSIAGGPVETQYF. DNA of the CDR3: TGTGCCAGCACCTCCATTGCGGGGGGCCCGGTGGAGACCCAGTACTTC.

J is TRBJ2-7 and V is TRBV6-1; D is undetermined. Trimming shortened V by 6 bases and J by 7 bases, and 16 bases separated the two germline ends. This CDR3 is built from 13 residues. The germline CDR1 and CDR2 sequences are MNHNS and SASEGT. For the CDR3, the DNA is TGTGCCAGCAGACCGGTGGCCCGCTGGGAGCAGTACTTC. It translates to CASRPVARWEQYF.

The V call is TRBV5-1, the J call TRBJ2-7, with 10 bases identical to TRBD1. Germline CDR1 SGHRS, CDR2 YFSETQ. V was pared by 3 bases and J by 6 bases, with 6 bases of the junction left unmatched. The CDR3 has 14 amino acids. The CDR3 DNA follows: TGCGCCAGCAGCTCCGGGACAGGGGCAACCGAGCAGTACTTC. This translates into CASSSGTGATEQYF.

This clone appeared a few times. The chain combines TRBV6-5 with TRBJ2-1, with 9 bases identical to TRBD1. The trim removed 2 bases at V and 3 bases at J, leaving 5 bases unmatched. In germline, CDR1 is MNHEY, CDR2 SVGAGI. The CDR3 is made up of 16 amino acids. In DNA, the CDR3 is TGTGCCAGCAGTTACACACAGGGGGCTAACTACAATGAGCAGTTCTTC. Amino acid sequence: CASSYTQGANYNEQFF.

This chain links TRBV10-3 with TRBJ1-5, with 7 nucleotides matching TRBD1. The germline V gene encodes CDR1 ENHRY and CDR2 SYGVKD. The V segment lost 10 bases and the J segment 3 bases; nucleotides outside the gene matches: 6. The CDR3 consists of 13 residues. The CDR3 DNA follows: TGTGCCACACAGGACAGGTCCAATCAGCCCCAGCATTTT. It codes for CATQDRSNQPQHF.

This chain's CDR3 is CASSIRDRDGGKSYNEQFF. The CDR3 DNA follows: TGTGCCAGCAGCATCCGGGACAGGGACGGGGGGAAGTCCTACAATGAGCAGTTCTTC. This chain connects TRBV7-8 to TRBJ2-1; 9 bases match TRBD1. V dropped 5 bases and J dropped 1; count of bases not matched to a gene: 15. In germline, CDR1 is SGHVS, CDR2 FQNEAQ. This CDR3 region has 19 residues.

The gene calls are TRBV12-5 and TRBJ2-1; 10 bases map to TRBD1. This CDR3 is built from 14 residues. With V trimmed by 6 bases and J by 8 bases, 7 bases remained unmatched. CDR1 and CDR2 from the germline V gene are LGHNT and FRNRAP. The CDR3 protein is CASGRGTGEDEQFF. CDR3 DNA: TGTGCTAGTGGACGGGGGACAGGGGAAGATGAGCAGTTCTTC.

The CDR3 DNA is TGTGCCAGCAGCTTGGGCACCACTAACTATGGCTACACCTTC. Encoded protein: CASSLGTTNYGYTF. J is TRBJ1-2 and V is TRBV7-9; D uncertain. Looked up from germline, CDR1 is SEHNR and CDR2 is FQNEAQ (reference sequence). Between the trimmed V and J ends, which lost 3 bases and 0 bases, there was a span of 8 bases. The CDR3 has 14 residues.

CDR3 nucleotides: TGTGCCAGCAGCGGCCGGGACCCCCCCCCAGATACGCAGTATTTT. Residues: CASSGRDPPPDTQYF. V and J are TRBV9 and TRBJ2-3, with D possibly being TRBD1 or TRBD2 (5 bases each). Per the germline V gene, CDR1 is SGDLS and CDR2 is YYNGEE. There are 15 residues in the CDR3. V was shortened by 3 bases and J by 4 bases, with 15 bases between the two germline ends. Supplemented by reference TRBV9 and TRBJ2-3, the full variable domain reads DSGVTQTPKHLITATGQRVTLRCSPRSGDLSVYWYQQSLDQGLQFLIQYYNGEERAKGNILERFSAQQFPDLHSELNLSSLELGDSALYFCASSGRDPPPDTQYFGPGTRLTVL.